The 18 T cell receptor beta chains below all came from one sample that was sequenced in a study of response to subunit inactivated influenza vaccine. TCRdb itself ran the RT-PCR reads through MiXCR, one entry per CDR3 protein. The data show about 570,000 distinct CDR3 sequences, with approximately 10% seen just once and 11% held by the top ten. The data were also submitted as part of a second study, on T cells expressing NK-cell markers. From that paper: The cDNA for TCR beta came from 5'RACE template switching with UMIs.

The specimen comprised PBMCs from blood, sampled on the day of vaccination. The receptors were sampled from a man aged 45-65 years who received an inactivated influenza vaccine.

This clonotype has only a few counts. The chain recombines TRBV5-6 with TRBJ2-7; D is uncertain. Germline lookup yields CDR1 SGHDT and CDR2 YYEEEE. The CDR3 is 15 amino acids. The V end was cut by 0 bases, the J end by 2 bases, with 12 bases between. For the CDR3, the DNA is TGTGCCAGCAGCTTGGGGACGACGGTTCCCTACGAGCAGTACTTC. Translating gives CASSLGTTVPYEQYF.

This clonotype was counted between two and nine times. The chain has TRBV5-5 and TRBJ1-6, with D perhaps TRBD1 (5 bases). The ends were cut back, 6 bases at V and 4 bases at J, with 14 bases in the middle. The germline CDR1 and CDR2 sequences are SGHKS and YYEKEE (reference sequence). CDR3 length: 15 residues. The CDR3 protein is CASNLQGTYNSPLHF. The CDR3 region has the DNA TGTGCCAGCAATCTCCAGGGCACATATAATTCACCCCTCCACTTT.

This clonotype was seen repeatedly, ten times or more. The rearrangement uses TRBV5-1 and TRBJ2-3; D is possibly TRBD2 (5 bases). Germline CDR1 is SGHRS and CDR2 is YFSETQ. The length of the CDR3 is 14 residues. V was shortened by 7 bases and J by 0 bases, with 12 bases between the two germline ends. For the CDR3, the DNA is TGCGCCAGCTCACAAAGGACTAGCACAGATACGCAGTATTTT. Amino acids: CASSQRTSTDTQYF.

The table lists this clonotype with many counts. The rearrangement joins TRBV28 to TRBJ2-4, with D possibly matching TRBD2 (5 bases). Germline V gives CDR1 MDHEN, CDR2 SYDVKM. Trimming left V 7 bases short and J 0 bases short, with 22 bases between. The CDR3 contains 18 residues. The CDR3 reads CASTEQSRGIIAKNIQYF. The CDR3 DNA sequence: TGTGCCAGCACCGAACAAAGTAGAGGGATTATAGCCAAAAACATTCAGTACTTC.

This clonotype appeared a few times. The chain has TRBV20-1 and TRBJ1-2, with D uncertain. The CDR3 is made up of 12 amino acids. Germline lookup yields CDR1 DFQATT and CDR2 SNEGSKA (reference sequence). V dropped 6 bases and J dropped 9 bases, with 17 bases sitting between them. CDR3 nucleotides: TGCAGTGCGCCCACAAAGCGACTAAGCTACACCTTC. It encodes CSAPTKRLSYTF.

This clonotype was detected ten times or more. The chain combines TRBV4-3 with TRBJ2-1; D remains unclear. In germline, CDR1 is LGHNA, CDR2 YSLEER. Trimming pared 0 bases from V and 0 bases from J, leaving 18 bases between. The CDR3 sequence is 19 residues long. CDR3 loop: CASSQEWSLRSSSYNEQFF. CDR3 nucleotide sequence: TGCGCCAGCAGCCAAGAGTGGTCCCTCCGCAGCTCCTCCTACAATGAGCAGTTCTTC.

This clonotype has more than one count but fewer than ten. The V call is TRBV3-1, the J call TRBJ2-3, with D unclear. V gave up 4 bases and J gave up 3 bases, with 8 bases separating them. This CDR3 has 13 residues. CDR1 LGHDT and CDR2 YNNKEL come from the germline V gene (reference sequence). The CDR3 bases are TGTGCCAGCAGCCCGAAACCTACAGATACGCAGTATTTT. This gives the protein CASSPKPTDTQYF.

Points on this clonotype: The junction does not match germline at one end; this may be a read error. This chain uses TRBV19 with TRBJ2-2, with 8 bases that match TRBD2. The CDR3 consists of 14 residues. From germline, CDR1 is LNHDA and CDR2 SQIVND (reference sequence). CDR3 sequence (DNA): TGTGCCACCGGGGTTAGCGGGAACGCCGGGGAGCTGTTTTTT. Its translation: CATGVSGNAGELFF.

This clonotype was counted between two and nine times. This chain links TRBV12-3 or TRBV12-4 with TRBJ1-5; no definite D call. CDR3 length equals 15 residues. V was clipped by 2 bases and J by 0 bases, with 8 bases between them. CDR3 in amino acids: CASSLIGVSNQPQHF. CDR3 coding DNA: TGTGCCAGCAGTTTAATCGGGGTTAGCAATCAGCCCCAGCATTTT.

In its sample, this clonotype was seen a few times. The chain uses TRBV7-2 and TRBJ2-3; unclear D gene. Germline V gene data show CDR1 as SGHTA and CDR2 as FQGNSA. CDR3 length equals 16 residues. V was pared by 1 base and J by 1 base, with 12 bases between. This CDR3 is CASSLGVQPGTDTQYF. In nucleotides, the CDR3 is TGTGCCAGCAGCTTAGGTGTACAGCCCGGCACAGATACGCAGTATTTT.

The rearrangement uses TRBV5-1 and TRBJ2-1; D remains unclear. The CDR3 has 14 residues. V was trimmed by 2 bases and J by 3 bases, leaving 9 bases between them. Germline CDR1 reads SGHRS; CDR2 reads YFSETQ. As DNA, the CDR3 is TGCGCCAGCAGCTTTGACAACAGCTACAATGAGCAGTTCTTC. Protein product: CASSFDNSYNEQFF.

This clonotype was recorded a few times. The chain joins TRBV5-1 to TRBJ2-2; maybe TRBD1 (6 bases). The V gene lost 4 bases and the J gene lost 6 bases, with 13 bases spanning the gap. The CDR3 sequence is 14 residues long. CDR1 is SGHRS and CDR2 is YFSETQ in the germline V gene. The CDR3 DNA follows: TGCGCCAGCAGCGAAACACAGGGACCCGGGGAGCTGTTTTTT. Amino acid sequence: CASSETQGPGELFF.

This clonotype was detected once. The genes are TRBV18 and TRBJ1-1; a weak D match, TRBD1 (6 bases). Trimming removed 4 bases at V and 4 bases at J, with 13 bases between. Germline CDR1 reads KGHSH; CDR2 reads LQKENI. The CDR3 has 14 amino acids. CDR3 protein: CASSLDRWSTEAFF. The CDR3 DNA follows: TGTGCCAGCTCACTCGACAGGTGGAGCACTGAAGCTTTCTTT. Full variable domain (remainder filled in from reference TRBV18 and TRBJ1-1): NAGVMQNPRHLVRRRGQEARLRCSPMKGHSHVYWYRQLPEEGLKFMVYLQKENIIDESGMPKERFSAEFPKEGPSILRIQQVVRGDSAAYFCASSLDRWSTEAFFGQGTRLTVV.

The chain employs TRBV4-1 and TRBJ2-1; 14 nucleotides line up with TRBD2. Per the germline V gene, CDR1 is MGHRA and CDR2 is YSYEKL. The J segment lost 2 bases and the V segment lost 4 bases, leaving 13 bases of the junction unmatched. The CDR3 contains 20 residues. Here the CDR3 reads CASSPRGLAGGRNTYNEQFF. CDR3 bases: TGCGCCAGCAGCCCCAGAGGACTAGCGGGGGGCCGTAACACCTACAATGAGCAGTTCTTC.

The sample holds many counts of this clonotype. This chain uses TRBV10-3 with TRBJ2-1, with TRBD2 matching 10 bases. CDR3 length: 15 amino acids. With V trimmed by 6 bases and J by 0 bases, 2 bases remained unmatched. Looked up from germline, CDR1 is ENHRY and CDR2 is SYGVKD. The CDR3 protein is CAIRPSGSSYNEQFF. CDR3 in DNA: TGTGCCATCAGGCCTAGCGGGAGCTCCTACAATGAGCAGTTCTTC.

The table lists this clonotype with many counts. The chain recombines TRBV4-2 with TRBJ2-2; D possibly matches TRBD1 or TRBD2 (5 bases each). Germline CDR1 LGHNA, CDR2 YNFKEQ. The CDR3 has 18 amino acids. Trimming took off 1 base at V and 4 bases at J, with 19 bases between the two ends. CDR3 region: CASSQVWARVRGTGELFF. Here the CDR3 DNA reads TGTGCCAGCAGCCAAGTCTGGGCGAGGGTTAGGGGCACCGGGGAGCTGTTTTTT.

This clonotype was seen a few times. This chain links TRBV12-3 or TRBV12-4 with TRBJ1-1; 12 bases line up with TRBD1. Trimming took 5 bases from V and 11 from J; bases not matched to a gene: 9. This CDR3 has 14 amino acids. CDR3 loop: CASSAGQGALGAFF. The CDR3 DNA follows: TGTGCCAGCAGTGCGGGACAGGGGGCGTTGGGTGCTTTCTTT.

The CDR3: CASSLAGTVAYEQYF. The CDR3 nucleotides are TGCGCCAGCAGCTTGGCCGGGACAGTGGCCTACGAGCAGTACTTC. This chain uses TRBV5-1 with TRBJ2-7; 7 bases are a match to TRBD1. V trimming: 0 bases; J trimming: 2 bases; junction bases outside the gene matches: 5. Germline values: CDR1 SGHRS, CDR2 YFSETQ. This CDR3 contains 15 residues.